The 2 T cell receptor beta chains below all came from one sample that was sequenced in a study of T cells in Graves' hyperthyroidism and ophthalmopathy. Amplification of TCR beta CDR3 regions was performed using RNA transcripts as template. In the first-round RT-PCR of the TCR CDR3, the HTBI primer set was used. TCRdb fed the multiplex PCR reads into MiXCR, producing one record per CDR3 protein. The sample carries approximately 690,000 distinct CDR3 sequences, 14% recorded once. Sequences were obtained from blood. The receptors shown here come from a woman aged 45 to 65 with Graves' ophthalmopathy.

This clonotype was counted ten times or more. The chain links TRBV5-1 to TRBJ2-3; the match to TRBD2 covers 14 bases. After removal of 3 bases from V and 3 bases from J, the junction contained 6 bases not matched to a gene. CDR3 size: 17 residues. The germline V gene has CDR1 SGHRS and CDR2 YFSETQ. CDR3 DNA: TGCGCCAGCAGCTCCGGGACTAGCGGGAGTTCAACAGATACGCAGTATTTT. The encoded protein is CASSSGTSGSSTDTQYF.

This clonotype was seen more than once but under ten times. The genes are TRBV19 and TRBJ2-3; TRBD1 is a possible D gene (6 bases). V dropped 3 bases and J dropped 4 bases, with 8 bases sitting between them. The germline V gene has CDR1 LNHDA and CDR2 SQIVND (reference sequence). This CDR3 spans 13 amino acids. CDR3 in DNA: TGTGCCAGTAGTATGGGACATCCAGATACGCAGTATTTT. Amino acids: CASSMGHPDTQYF.